The T cell receptor (beta chain) described here comes from a study of T-cell reconstitution after alpha-beta-depleted transplantation in children. CDR1 and CDR2 (germline): ENHRY, SYGVKD. The CDR3 extends over 13 amino acids. The germline V and J ends were trimmed by 6 bases and 4 bases, with 11 bases remaining between them. Molecular barcoding with unique molecular identifiers was used for the TCRbeta library. A single record per CDR3 protein comes from TCRdb applying MiXCR to the PCR reads. Here the sample spans 200,000 to 250,000 distinct CDR3 sequences, roughly 10% being singletons. The sequenced sample was PBMCs from the stem cell graft donor, obtained from the stem cell graft. The J gene is TRBJ2-3, the V gene TRBV10-3; D is uncertain. This sequence was found in a human donor who donated a stem cell graft to a child with acute lymphoblastic leukemia. CDR3 sequence: CAISRKGSDTQYF. CDR3 in DNA: TGTGCCATCAGCCGGAAAGGCTCAGATACGCAGTATTTT.